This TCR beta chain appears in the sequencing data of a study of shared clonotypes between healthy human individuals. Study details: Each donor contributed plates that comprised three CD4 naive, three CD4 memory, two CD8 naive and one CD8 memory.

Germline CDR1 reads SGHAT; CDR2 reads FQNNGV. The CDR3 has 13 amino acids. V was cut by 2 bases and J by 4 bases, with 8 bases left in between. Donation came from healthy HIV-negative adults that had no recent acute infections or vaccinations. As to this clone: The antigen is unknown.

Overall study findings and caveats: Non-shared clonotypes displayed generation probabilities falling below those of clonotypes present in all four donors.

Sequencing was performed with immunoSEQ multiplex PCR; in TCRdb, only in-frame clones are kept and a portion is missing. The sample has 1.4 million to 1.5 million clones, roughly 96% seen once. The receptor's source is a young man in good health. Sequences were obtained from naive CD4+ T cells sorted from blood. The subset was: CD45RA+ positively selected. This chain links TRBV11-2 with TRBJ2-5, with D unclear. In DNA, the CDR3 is TGTGCCAGCAGCTTACACTTGGCAGAGACCCAGTACTTC. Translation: CASSLHLAETQYF.